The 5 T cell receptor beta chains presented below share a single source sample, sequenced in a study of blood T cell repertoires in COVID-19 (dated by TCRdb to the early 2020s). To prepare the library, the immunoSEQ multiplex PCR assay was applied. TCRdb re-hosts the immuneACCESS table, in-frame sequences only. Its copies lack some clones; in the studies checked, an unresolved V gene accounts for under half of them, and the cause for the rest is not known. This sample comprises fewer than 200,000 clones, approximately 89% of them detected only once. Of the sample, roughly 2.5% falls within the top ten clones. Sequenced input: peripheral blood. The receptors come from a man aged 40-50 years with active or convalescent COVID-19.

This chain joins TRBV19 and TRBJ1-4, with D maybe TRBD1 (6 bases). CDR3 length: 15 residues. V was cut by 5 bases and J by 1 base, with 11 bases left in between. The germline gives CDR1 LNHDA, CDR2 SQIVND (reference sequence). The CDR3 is CASSANRETNEKLFF. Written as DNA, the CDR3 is TGTGCCAGTAGTGCCAACAGGGAAACTAATGAAAAACTGTTTTTT.

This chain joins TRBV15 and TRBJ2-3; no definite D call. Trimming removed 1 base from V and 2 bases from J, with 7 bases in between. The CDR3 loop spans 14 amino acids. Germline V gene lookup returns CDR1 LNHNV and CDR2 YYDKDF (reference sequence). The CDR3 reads CATSRVHPTDTQYF. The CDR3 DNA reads TGTGCCACCAGCAGAGTTCATCCCACAGATACGCAGTATTTT. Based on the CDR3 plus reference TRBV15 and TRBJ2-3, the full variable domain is DAMVIQNPRYQVTQFGKPVTLSCSQTLNHNVMYWYQQKSSQAPKLLFHYYDKDFNNEADTPDNFQSRRPNTSFCFLDIRSPGLGDTAMYLCATSRVHPTDTQYFGPGTRLTVL.

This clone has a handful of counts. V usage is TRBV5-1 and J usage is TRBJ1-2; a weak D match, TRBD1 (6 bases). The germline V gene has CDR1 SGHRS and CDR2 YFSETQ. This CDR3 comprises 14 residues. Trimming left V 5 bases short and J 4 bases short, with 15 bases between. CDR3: CASRGTQGIYGYTF. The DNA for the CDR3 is TGCGCCAGCAGGGGGACACAGGGAATCTATGGCTACACCTTC.

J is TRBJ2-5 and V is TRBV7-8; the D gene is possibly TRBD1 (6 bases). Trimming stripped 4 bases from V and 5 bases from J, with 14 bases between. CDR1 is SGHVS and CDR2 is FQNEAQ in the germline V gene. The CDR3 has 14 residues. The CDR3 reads CASSSQGWGETQYF. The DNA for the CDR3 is TGTGCCAGCAGCTCGCAGGGGTGGGGGGAGACCCAGTACTTC.

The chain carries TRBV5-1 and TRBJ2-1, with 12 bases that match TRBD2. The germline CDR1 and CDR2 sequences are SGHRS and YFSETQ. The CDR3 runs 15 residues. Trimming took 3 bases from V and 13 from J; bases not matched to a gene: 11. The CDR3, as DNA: TGCGCCAGCAGCTCGACTAGCGGGGGCACGGGGGGTCAGTTCTTC. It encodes CASSSTSGGTGGQFF.